This T cell receptor (beta chain) was recorded in a study of blood T cells in healthy people across ages (dated by TCRdb to the mid-2010s). Background for the entire study: In model experiments, template switching captured about one uniquely barcoded TCR beta cDNA molecule for every two T cells. Age-related changes in TCR beta repertoire diversity were measured in the study by deep sequencing normalized with unique cDNA molecular identifiers. Four age groups were formed from the donors: young (average about 16 years), middle-aged (approximately 42), aged (more than 55) and long-lived (roughly 88). For two donors (one aged 18 to 29 and one aged 80 or older), the study analyzed two additional independent replicas of 1 million unique cDNA reads from the same blood draw.

V sheds 2 bases and J sheds 11 bases, leaving 16 bases between their ends. The CDR3 runs 13 amino acids, cysteine and phenylalanine included. The entry retains the CDR3 DNA only, 39 bases that are in frame from base 1. The germline V gene provides CDR1 SGHRS and CDR2 YFSETQ. Summary of the overall study and its limitations: Observed TCR beta diversity correlated strongly with the percentage of naive T cells measured by flow cytometry. Estimates of total diversity from one million sequenced T cells were regarded as lower bounds and underestimates. Because donor CMV infection status was unknown, age-related changes in expanded clonotypes were potentially confounded. Conclusive comparison of naive and antigen-experienced compartments was prevented by the profiling of bulk unsorted PBMCs. Compared with the aged group, the long-lived group had more naive CD4+ T cells, fewer expanded clones and increased TCR diversity, a pattern suggesting age selection. As age increased, observed TCR beta diversity per million T cells dropped in a roughly linear way, and a significant reduction was already evident by age 40.

Library generation was performed with 5' RACE. Sequenced using an Illumina HiSeq 2500. A second PCR of roughly 6 to 11 cycles was run with a J-beta primer mix and a sample-barcoded 5' primer. A unique molecular identifier was introduced onto each TCR beta cDNA molecule by a template-switch 5' adaptor carrying 12 random nucleotides. At least 2.5 million CDR3-containing paired-end reads were obtained from each sample. The Mint cDNA synthesis kit, primed by a TRBC-specific oligonucleotide, was used to synthesize first-strand cDNA from all RNA. Following uracil-DNA glycosylase treatment, all cDNA underwent a first 18-cycle PCR with the universal primers M1SS and BC2_uni_R. The paper's data handling went like this. For normalization, 1 million high-quality reads were randomly selected from each sample, with every read carrying a distinct molecular identifier. Reads with shared molecular identifiers were discarded instead of being binned into consensus sequences. CDR3 identification, clonotype clustering and error correction used MiTCR with a Q25 quality threshold and the strictest error-elimination algorithm. A nonparametric unseen species model with Euler transformation was used to estimate lower-bound total TCR beta diversity. The public reads were run again by TCRdb, first through fastp at Q25 and then through MiXCR, and only productive beta chains were kept. Rows are combined by CDR3 protein, so each entry shows the most common genes and DNA. The V and J calls and clone size are TCRdb's, not the authors'. The sample table holds about 800,000 distinct CDR3 sequences, of which roughly 25% were seen once. The ten biggest clones cover roughly 3.8% of the sample.

This clonotype was observed a handful of times. There is no known antigen for this receptor. No base-level quality is on record; no much larger clone is a single base apart. Systemically healthy Caucasian individuals from Russia, over 30 in total and aged about 6 to 100 years, were included as donors. Around 10 milliliters of peripheral blood were collected from each donor into EDTA-treated Vacutainer tubes. PBMCs were isolated by Ficoll-Paque density-gradient centrifugation, with at least 6.5 million obtained per sample. Total RNA, at least 6 micrograms per sample, was extracted from PBMCs with Trizol reagent. For every donor, an aliquot of PBMCs went through flow cytometry to measure the percentages of naive CD45RAhigh/CD27high T cells. These same records also appear under a second study, on T cells of mothers and their children. The second source states: The donors were nine systemically healthy Caucasian individuals, made up of three mothers and their six children. cDNA synthesis used all of the extracted RNA, with approximately 1.4 ug of RNA in each 15 ul reaction. Sample barcodes and 2-4 random nucleotides were added via the M1S primer in the second PCR. More than 9.5 million TCR beta CDR3 reads were obtained from each mother, and roughly 3.1 million reads were obtained from each child. TCR recombination output is similarly shaped by thymic selection in related and unrelated pairs, with a minor effect exerted by inherited differences. Normalized repertoire overlap was always found to be slightly, but never significantly, higher in related mother-child pairs than in unrelated mother-child pairs. No persistent microchimeric T cell clones were detected, at a sensitivity of roughly 93 clones per million clonotypes. Deep NGS was used in the study to compare the TCR beta repertoires of mothers and children and to look for features that separate related mother-child pairs from unrelated individuals. The mean age was roughly 44 +/- 4 years for the mothers and approximately 11 +/- 4 years for the children. After adapter ligation with NEBNext reagents, the libraries were sequenced on Illumina HiSeq 2000 with 100+100 nt paired-end reads. To avoid cross-contamination, the mother libraries and the child libraries were prepared a month apart and sequenced in separate runs. Between roughly 500,000 and 2,300,000 distinct TCR beta clonotypes were identified per donor. Naive TCR beta clonotypes were estimated from low-frequency clonotypes matched to each donor's FACS-determined naive share, without sorting.

The sequencing input was blood. The V and J genes are TRBV5-1 and TRBJ2-5, with a tentative D gene TRBD2 over 5 matching bases. The clonotype comes from a boy younger than 18 in good health. The nucleotide sequence is TGCGCCAGCAGCTTCTATTCCGCTGGGGAGCAGTACTTC. Its protein reads: CASSFYSAGEQYF.